Presented here are 5 T cell receptor beta chains from one specimen sequenced in a study of shared clonotypes between healthy human individuals. The method was immunoSEQ multiplex PCR; TCRdb's version includes in-frame clones alone and lacks a portion of them. The sample carries around 1.9 million clones, about 94% recorded once. CD8 cells regarded as naive lacked CD45RO, were positively chosen for CCR7, and omitted terminally differentiated effector memory CD45RA+ cells. Sequenced: naive CD8+ T cells from PBMCs. The receptors were gathered from a man between 18 and 35 years old in good health. Some clones in this sample may be carry-over from other donors' samples.

The V gene is TRBV7-9, the J gene TRBJ2-1; 7 nucleotides align to TRBD2. The CDR3 contains 14 residues. CDR1 is SEHNR, CDR2 FQNEAQ, per germline (reference sequence). The J segment lost 7 bases and the V segment lost 5 bases, leaving 8 bases of the junction unmatched. This chain's CDR3 is CASSHTGLGNEQFF. The CDR3, as DNA: TGTGCCAGCAGCCACACCGGACTAGGGAATGAGCAGTTCTTC.

The chain is built from TRBV6-5 and TRBJ2-5, with a weak D call TRBD1 (5 bases). This CDR3 has 14 amino acids. Germline CDR1 and CDR2: MNHEY and SVGAGI. V was trimmed by 7 bases and J by 1 base, leaving 13 bases between them. The CDR3 nucleotides are TGTGCCAGCACAGGGTCGCTACCCCAAGAGACCCAGTACTTC. It codes for CASTGSLPQETQYF.

The chain recombines TRBV28 with TRBJ2-7, with 12 bases lining up with TRBD2. Germline values: CDR1 MDHEN, CDR2 SYDVKM. V dropped 5 bases and J dropped 4; count of bases not matched to a gene: 6. This CDR3 contains 15 residues. Here the CDR3 DNA reads TGTGCCAGCAGTGAGACTAGCGGGAGTCTATACGAGCAGTACTTC. Amino acids: CASSETSGSLYEQYF.

V is TRBV7-9 and J is TRBJ2-7; D gene uncertain. The germline gives CDR1 SEHNR, CDR2 FQNEAQ (reference sequence). This CDR3 contains 15 residues. V was shortened by 5 bases and J by 1 base, with 15 bases between the two germline ends. CDR3: CASSTTSWLSYEQYF. Here the CDR3 DNA reads TGTGCCAGCAGCACTACTTCGTGGTTGTCCTACGAGCAGTACTTC. Based on the CDR3 plus reference TRBV7-9 and TRBJ2-7, the full variable domain is DTGVSQNPRHKITKRGQNVTFRCDPISEHNRLYWYRQTLGQGPEFLTYFQNEAQLEKSRLLSDRFSAERPKGSFSTLEIQRTEQGDSAMYLCASSTTSWLSYEQYFGPGTRLTVT.

The rearrangement links TRBV7-9 to TRBJ2-5; D may be TRBD1 (6 bases). Trimming cost V 4 bases and J 3 bases, with 12 bases left between them. The germline V gene encodes CDR1 SEHNR and CDR2 FQNEAQ (reference sequence). The CDR3 is 14 residues long. The CDR3 DNA reads TGTGCCAGCAGCTCTCCGGCAGGGGAAGAGACCCAGTACTTC. Its translation is CASSSPAGEETQYF.